The 2 T cell receptor beta chains in this list originate from one sample, sequenced in a study of control samples from healthy donors and cancer patients. The table came from immunoSEQ multiplex PCR; TCRdb's copy has only in-frame clones and leaves some out. In the table there are about 73,000 clones, around 95% of which are singletons. The sample comprised blood. The receptors stem from a woman in her forties in good health.

CDR3 region: CASSRDTINQPQHF. CDR3 bases: TGTGCCAGCAGCCGGGACACAATCAATCAGCCCCAGCATTTT. V gene TRBV7-9 combines with J gene TRBJ1-5; a weak D match, TRBD1 (6 bases). The CDR3 is 14 amino acids. CDR1 and CDR2 from the germline V gene are SEHNR and FQNEAQ (reference sequence). Between the trimmed V and J ends, which lost 5 bases and 3 bases, there was a span of 11 bases.

This clone has just a few counts. The chain carries TRBV6-2 or TRBV6-3 and TRBJ2-7; 10 bases match TRBD2. The CDR3 is 17 residues long. The germline gives CDR1 MNHEY, CDR2 SVGEGT. The ends lost 5 bases at V and 3 bases at J; junction bases unmatched: 13. Here the CDR3 reads CASSQMLAGAYLYEQYF. CDR3 bases: TGTGCCAGCAGTCAAATGCTAGCGGGGGCGTACCTCTACGAGCAGTACTTC.